This T cell receptor beta chain was recorded in a study of spatial heterogeneity in lung cancer (dated by TCRdb to the late 2010s). In terms of the full investigation: Beta-chain transcripts were consistently detected in greater numbers than alpha-chain transcripts, which likely reflects a higher abundance of beta-chain transcripts. TCR transcript counts in tumor regions correlated strongly with a T cell transcriptional module score from matched bulk RNA-seq. In the raw uncorrected reads, each unique combination of TCR and UMI appeared more than ten times on average. In non-small cell lung cancer, the study made a quantitative comparison of TCR alpha and beta repertoires among multiple tumor regions, matched nontumor lung and blood. The study linked features of the TCR repertoire to counts of nonsynonymous mutations, which were determined by whole-exome sequencing of tumor tissue. Both alpha and beta chains were TCR-sequenced in samples taken at surgery, namely 220 tumor regions, approximately 66 matched nontumor lung samples and 45 to 60 PBMC samples. Points the paper makes about the study in general: A correlation was observed between the number of expanded intratumoral alpha and beta TCRs and the tumor nonsynonymous mutation count. Counts of ubiquitous and regional expanded TCRs correlated with counts of ubiquitous and regional nonsynonymous mutations, respectively. Confirming at a functional level the hypothesis that regional TCRs recognize regional mutations was considered to require additional single-cell paired TCR alpha and beta sequencing. TCR-seq coverage of tumor T cells was estimated at only roughly 7.7% for alpha chains and around 14% for beta chains.

What the time point label conveys for this sample: sample taken at primary tumor resection. Donors were around 71 patients with early-stage, untreated non-small cell lung cancer from the lung TRACERx cohort. Whole RNA extracted from tumor and nontumor lung tissue, or from cryopreserved PBMC samples, was used for TCR sequencing without cell sorting. Only patients for whom sufficient RNA was available from at least two tumor regions were selected for TCR sequencing. Tumor and adjacent nontumor lung specimens were reviewed by a lung pathologist before selection. Comments on this clonotype: What this receptor recognizes is not known. Base qualities are not recorded, but no much larger clone differs from it by a single base.

Library construction relied on 5' RACE. The instrument was a NextSeq 500. In the TCR library protocol, a unique molecular identifier was attached to each TCR cDNA molecule so that PCR and sequencing errors could be corrected. Processing in the source paper ran as follows. Decombinator tools were used for TCR identification, UMI-based error correction and CDR3 extraction. Expanded TCRs were defined as those above a frequency of 2 per 1,000, corresponding to the top 1% of the tumor frequency distribution. Expanded tumor TCRs statistically deemed absent (corrected P<0.05) from at least one tumor region were classed as regional, and all other expanded tumor TCRs were classed as ubiquitous. Each repertoire was subsampled 100 times to 5,000 TCRs, after which Renyi diversity was computed with the R vegan package. CDR3 similarity networks were built from amino acid triplet string-kernel similarity, with CDR3s being connected when pairwise similarity was above 0.82. The public reads were run again by TCRdb, first through fastp at Q25 and then through MiXCR, and only productive beta chains were kept. Each entry is one CDR3 protein sequence, shown with its most common DNA and genes. The V and J calls come from TCRdb's annotation, not from the publication. Across this sample there are around 4,000 distinct CDR3 sequences, with approximately 5% seen only once. 25% to 35% of the sample belongs to the ten largest clones.

Including the terminal cysteine and phenylalanine, the CDR3 comprises 15 residues. Of all the DNA, just the CDR3 is kept, 45 bases in frame from base 1. The junction shows trimming of 2 bases on V and 5 bases on J, plus 12 bases between the germline ends. Looking up the germline V gene yields CDR1 SGHTA and CDR2 FQGNSA. This specimen consisted of lung tumor tissue, obtained at surgery. The receptor chain draws on TRBV7-2 and TRBJ1-4; the D segment cannot be called with confidence. The clonotype originates from a female donor with early-stage non-small cell lung cancer. The DNA sequence reads TGTGCCAGCAGCTTACCGGGTCCGATAAATGAAAAACTGTTTTTT. Its protein reads: CASSLPGPINEKLFF.